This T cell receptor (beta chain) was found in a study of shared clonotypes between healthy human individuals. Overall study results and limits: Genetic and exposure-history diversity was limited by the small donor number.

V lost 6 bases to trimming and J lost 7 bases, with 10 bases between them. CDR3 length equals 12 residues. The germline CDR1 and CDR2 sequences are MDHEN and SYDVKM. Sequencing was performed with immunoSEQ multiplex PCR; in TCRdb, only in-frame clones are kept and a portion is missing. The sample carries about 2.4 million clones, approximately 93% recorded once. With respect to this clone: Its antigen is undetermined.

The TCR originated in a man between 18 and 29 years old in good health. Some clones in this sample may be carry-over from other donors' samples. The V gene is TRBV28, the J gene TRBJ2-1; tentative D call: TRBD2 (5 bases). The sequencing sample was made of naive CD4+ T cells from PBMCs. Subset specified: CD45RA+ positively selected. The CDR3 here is CASSGNLNEQFF. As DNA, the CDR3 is TGTGCCAGCAGCGGGAATTTAAATGAGCAGTTCTTC.